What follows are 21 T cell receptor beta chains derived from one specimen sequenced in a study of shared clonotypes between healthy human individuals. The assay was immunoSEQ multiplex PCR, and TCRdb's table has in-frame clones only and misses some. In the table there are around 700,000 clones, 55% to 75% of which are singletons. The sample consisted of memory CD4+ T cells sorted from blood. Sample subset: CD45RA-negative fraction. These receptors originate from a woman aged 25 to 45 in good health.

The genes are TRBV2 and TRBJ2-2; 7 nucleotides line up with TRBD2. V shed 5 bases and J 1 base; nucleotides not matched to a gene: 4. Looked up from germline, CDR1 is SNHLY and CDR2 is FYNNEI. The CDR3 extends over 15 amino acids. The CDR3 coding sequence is TGTGCCAGCAGTTCTAGCGGAGTGAACACCGGGGAGCTGTTTTTT. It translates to CASSSSGVNTGELFF.

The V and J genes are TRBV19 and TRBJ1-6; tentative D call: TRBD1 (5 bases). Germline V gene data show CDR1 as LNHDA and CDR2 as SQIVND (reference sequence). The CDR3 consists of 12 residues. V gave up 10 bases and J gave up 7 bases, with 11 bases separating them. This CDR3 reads CAIGTHNSPLHF. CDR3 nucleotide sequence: TGTGCCATCGGGACTCACAATTCACCCCTCCACTTT.

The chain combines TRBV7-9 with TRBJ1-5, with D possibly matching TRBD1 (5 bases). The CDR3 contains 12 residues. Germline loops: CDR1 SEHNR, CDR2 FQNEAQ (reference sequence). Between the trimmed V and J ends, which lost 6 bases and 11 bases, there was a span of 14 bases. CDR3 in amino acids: CASSLPGTAQHF. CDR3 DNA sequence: TGTGCCAGCAGTCTCCCGGGGACGGCCCAGCATTTT.

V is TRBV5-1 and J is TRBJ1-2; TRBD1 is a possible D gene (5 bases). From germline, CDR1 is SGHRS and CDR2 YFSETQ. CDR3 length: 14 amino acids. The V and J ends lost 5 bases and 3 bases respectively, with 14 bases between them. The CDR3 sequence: CASRSGTRDYGYTF. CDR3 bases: TGCGCCAGCAGGTCCGGGACGCGGGACTATGGCTACACCTTC.

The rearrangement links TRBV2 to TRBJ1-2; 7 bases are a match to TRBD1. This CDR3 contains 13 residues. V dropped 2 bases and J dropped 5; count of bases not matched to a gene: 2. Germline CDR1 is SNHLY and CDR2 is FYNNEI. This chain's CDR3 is CASSERQGYGYTF. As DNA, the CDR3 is TGTGCCAGCAGTGAAAGACAGGGTTATGGCTACACCTTC.

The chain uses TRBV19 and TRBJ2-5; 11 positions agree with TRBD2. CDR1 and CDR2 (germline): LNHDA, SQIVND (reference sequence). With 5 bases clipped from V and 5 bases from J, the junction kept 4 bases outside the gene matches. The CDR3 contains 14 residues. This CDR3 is CASSSSGRTETQYF. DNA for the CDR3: TGTGCCAGTAGTTCTAGCGGGAGGACGGAGACCCAGTACTTC.

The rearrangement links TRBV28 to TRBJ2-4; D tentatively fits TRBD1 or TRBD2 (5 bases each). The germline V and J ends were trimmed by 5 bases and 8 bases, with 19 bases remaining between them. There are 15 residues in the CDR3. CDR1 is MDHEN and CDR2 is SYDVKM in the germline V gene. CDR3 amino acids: CASSPSVGTADIQYF. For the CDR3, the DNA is TGTGCCAGCAGTCCGTCGGTGGGGACGGCGGACATTCAGTACTTC.

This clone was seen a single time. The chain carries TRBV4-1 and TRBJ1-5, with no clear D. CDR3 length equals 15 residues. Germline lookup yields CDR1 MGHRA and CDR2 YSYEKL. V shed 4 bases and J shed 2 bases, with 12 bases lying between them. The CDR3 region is CASSREGGGNQPQHF. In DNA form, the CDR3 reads TGCGCCAGCAGCCGAGAGGGAGGCGGCAATCAGCCCCAGCATTTT.

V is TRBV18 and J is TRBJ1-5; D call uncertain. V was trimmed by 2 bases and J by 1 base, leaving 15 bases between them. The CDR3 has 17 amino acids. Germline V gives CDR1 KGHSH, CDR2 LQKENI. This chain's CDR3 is CASSPTVTGLSNQPQHF. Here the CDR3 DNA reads TGTGCCAGCTCACCAACAGTCACTGGGTTGAGCAATCAGCCCCAGCATTTT.

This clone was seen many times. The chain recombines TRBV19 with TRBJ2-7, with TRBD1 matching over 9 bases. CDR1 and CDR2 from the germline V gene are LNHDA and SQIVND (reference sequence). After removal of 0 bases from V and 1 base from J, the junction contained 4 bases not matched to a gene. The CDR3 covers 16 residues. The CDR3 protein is CASSIEEGTGSYEQYF. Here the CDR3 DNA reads TGTGCCAGTAGTATAGAGGAGGGGACAGGGTCCTACGAGCAGTACTTC.

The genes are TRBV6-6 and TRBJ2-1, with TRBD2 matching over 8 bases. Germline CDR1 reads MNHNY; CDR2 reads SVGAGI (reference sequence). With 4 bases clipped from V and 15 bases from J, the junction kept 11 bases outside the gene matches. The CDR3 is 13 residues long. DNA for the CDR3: TGTGCCAGCAGTTGGACTAGCTGGAAGGACCCGTTCTTC. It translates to CASSWTSWKDPFF.

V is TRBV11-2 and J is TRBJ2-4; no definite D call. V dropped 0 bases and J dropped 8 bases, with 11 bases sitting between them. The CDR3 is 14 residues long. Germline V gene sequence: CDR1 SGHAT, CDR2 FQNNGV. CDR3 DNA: TGTGCCAGCAGCTTAGATCTAGGGCCAGACATTCAGTACTTC. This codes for CASSLDLGPDIQYF. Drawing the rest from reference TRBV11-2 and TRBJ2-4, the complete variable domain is EAGVAQSPRYKIIEKRQSVAFWCNPISGHATLYWYQQILGQGPKLLIQFQNNGVVDDSQLPKDRFSAERLKGVDSTLKIQPAKLEDSAVYLCASSLDLGPDIQYFGAGTRLSVL.

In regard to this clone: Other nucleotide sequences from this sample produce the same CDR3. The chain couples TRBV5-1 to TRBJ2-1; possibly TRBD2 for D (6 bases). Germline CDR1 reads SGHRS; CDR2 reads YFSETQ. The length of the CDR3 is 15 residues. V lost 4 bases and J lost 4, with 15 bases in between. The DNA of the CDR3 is TGCGCCAGCAGCCTCGCGTCCGGGGGATACAATGAGCAGTTCTTC. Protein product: CASSLASGGYNEQFF.

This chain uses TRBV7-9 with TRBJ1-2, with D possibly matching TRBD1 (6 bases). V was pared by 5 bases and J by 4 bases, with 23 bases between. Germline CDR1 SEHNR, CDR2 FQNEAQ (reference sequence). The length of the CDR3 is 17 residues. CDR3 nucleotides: TGTGCCAGCAGCCCAGCCGGGATGATACAGGGATTCTATGGCTACACCTTC. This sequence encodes CASSPAGMIQGFYGYTF.

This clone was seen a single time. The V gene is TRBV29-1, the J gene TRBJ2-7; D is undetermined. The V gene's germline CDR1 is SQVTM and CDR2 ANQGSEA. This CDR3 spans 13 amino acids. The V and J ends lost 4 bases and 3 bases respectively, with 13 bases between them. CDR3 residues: CSVVPPNLYEQYF. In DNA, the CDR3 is TGCAGCGTTGTTCCCCCGAACCTCTACGAGCAGTACTTC.

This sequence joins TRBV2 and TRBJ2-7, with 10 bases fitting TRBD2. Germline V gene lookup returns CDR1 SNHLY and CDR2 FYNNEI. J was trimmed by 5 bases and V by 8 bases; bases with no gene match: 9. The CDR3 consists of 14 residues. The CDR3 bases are TGTGCCAGCCGAGGCGGGCTAGCGGGAGACGAGCAGTACTTC. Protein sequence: CASRGGLAGDEQYF.

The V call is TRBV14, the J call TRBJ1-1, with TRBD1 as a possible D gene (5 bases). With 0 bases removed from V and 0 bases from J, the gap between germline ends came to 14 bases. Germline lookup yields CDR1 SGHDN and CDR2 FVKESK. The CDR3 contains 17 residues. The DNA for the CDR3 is TGTGCCAGCAGCCAAGATAGGGGAACAGGACTGAACACTGAAGCTTTCTTT. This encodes CASSQDRGTGLNTEAFF. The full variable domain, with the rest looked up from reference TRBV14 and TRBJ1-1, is EAGVTQFPSHSVIEKGQTVTLRCDPISGHDNLYWYRRVMGKEIKFLLHFVKESKQDESGMPNNRFLAERTGGTYSTLKVQPAELEDSGVYFCASSQDRGTGLNTEAFFGQGTRLTVV.

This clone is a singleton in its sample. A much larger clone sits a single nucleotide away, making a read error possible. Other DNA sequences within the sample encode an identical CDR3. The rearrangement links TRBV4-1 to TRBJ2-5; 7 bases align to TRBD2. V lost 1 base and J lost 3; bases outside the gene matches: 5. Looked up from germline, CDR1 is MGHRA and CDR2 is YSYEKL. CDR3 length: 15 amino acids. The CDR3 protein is CASSQGPGGEETQYF. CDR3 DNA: TGCGCCAGCAGCCAAGGTCCGGGAGGTGAAGAGACCCAGTACTTC.

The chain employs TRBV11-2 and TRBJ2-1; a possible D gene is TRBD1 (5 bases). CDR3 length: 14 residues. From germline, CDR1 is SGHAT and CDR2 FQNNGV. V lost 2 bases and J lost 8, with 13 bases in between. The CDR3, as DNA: TGTGCCAGCAGCTTACAGGGCCCAGTAGATGAGCAGTTCTTC. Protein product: CASSLQGPVDEQFF.

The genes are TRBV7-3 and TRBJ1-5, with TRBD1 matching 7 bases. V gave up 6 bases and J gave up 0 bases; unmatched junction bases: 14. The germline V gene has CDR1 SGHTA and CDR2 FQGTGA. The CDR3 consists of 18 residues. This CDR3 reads CASRHRDSEEYSNQPQHF. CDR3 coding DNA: TGTGCCAGCAGGCACCGGGACAGTGAGGAGTATAGCAATCAGCCCCAGCATTTT.

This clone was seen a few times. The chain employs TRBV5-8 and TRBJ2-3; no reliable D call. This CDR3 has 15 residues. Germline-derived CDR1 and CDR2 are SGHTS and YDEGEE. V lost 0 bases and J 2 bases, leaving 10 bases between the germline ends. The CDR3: CASSLAPGDTDTQYF. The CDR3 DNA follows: TGTGCCAGCAGCTTGGCCCCTGGAGACACAGATACGCAGTATTTT.